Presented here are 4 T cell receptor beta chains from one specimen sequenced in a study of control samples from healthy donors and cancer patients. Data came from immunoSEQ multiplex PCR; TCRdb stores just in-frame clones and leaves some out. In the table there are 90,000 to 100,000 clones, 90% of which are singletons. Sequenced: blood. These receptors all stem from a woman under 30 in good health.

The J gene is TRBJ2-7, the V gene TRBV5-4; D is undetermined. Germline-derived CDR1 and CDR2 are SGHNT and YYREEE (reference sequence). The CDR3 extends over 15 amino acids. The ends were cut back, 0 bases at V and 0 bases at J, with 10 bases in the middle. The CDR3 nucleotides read TGTGCCAGCAGCTTGGATTTGGCGAACTCCTACGAGCAGTACTTC. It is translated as CASSLDLANSYEQYF.

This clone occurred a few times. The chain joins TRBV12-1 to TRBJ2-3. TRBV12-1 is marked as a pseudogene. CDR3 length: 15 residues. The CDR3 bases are TGTGCCAGCAGCCCGTTAGTGGAATACACAGATACGCAGTATTTT. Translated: CASSPLVEYTDTQYF.

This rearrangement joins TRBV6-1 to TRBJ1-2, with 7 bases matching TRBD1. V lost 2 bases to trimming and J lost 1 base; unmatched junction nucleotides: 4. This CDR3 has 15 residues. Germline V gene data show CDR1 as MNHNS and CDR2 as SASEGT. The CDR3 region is CASSEQAGGNYGYTF. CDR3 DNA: TGTGCCAGCAGTGAACAGGCAGGGGGTAACTATGGCTACACCTTC.

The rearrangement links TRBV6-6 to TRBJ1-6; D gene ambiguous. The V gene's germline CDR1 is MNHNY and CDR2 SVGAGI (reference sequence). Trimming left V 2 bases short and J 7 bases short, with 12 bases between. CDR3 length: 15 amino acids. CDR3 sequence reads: CASSYAGALNSPLHF. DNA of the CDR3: TGTGCCAGCAGTTACGCGGGCGCCTTAAATTCACCCCTCCACTTT.